One sample yielded the 23 T cell receptor beta chains listed below, sequenced in a study of cytomegalovirus exposure and HLA in healthy donors. PCR amplification relied on 60 Vbeta primers (plus 13 Jbeta primers). Sequencing used immunoSEQ multiplex PCR; TCRdb keeps in-frame clones, though not all of them. The top ten clones hold about 2.3% of a sample with under 150,000 clones, 82% of them seen once. The sequenced sample consisted of PBMCs. The receptors here all came from a male donor in good health and CMV-seronegative.

This chain connects TRBV30 to TRBJ1-2; TRBD1 aligns across 7 bases. The junction had 7 bases not matched to a gene; V was cut back by 8 bases and J by 4 bases. Germline V gives CDR1 GTSNPN, CDR2 SVGIG (reference sequence). The CDR3 totals 12 residues. CDR3 in amino acids: CASRQGGYGYTF. The CDR3 DNA is TGTGCCAGCAGGCAGGGGGGCTATGGCTACACCTTC.

The chain is built from TRBV29-1 and TRBJ2-7; 11 positions agree with TRBD2. Germline CDR1 and CDR2: SQVTM and ANQGSEA. The CDR3 covers 13 residues. V shed 4 bases and J 2 bases; nucleotides not matched to a gene: 1. The CDR3 DNA reads TGCAGCGTTGGGACTAGCGGGCCCTACGAGCAGTACTTC. Translation gives CSVGTSGPYEQYF.

The rearrangement uses TRBV28 and TRBJ1-2, with TRBD1 identical over 7 bases. Germline loops: CDR1 MDHEN, CDR2 SYDVKM. There are 12 residues in the CDR3. J gave up 7 bases and V 7 bases, and 6 bases lay outside the gene matches. The CDR3 region has the DNA TGTGCCAGCAAAAACAGGGGTGTTGGCTACACCTTC. Its translation is CASKNRGVGYTF.

The rearrangement links TRBV10-3 to TRBJ1-1, with D unresolved. V dropped 0 bases and J dropped 4 bases, with 9 bases sitting between them. Germline values: CDR1 ENHRY, CDR2 SYGVKD. This CDR3 comprises 14 residues. The CDR3 DNA reads as TGTGCCATCAGTGAGTCTTTTTCAGGCACTGAAGCTTTCTTT. Translation: CAISESFSGTEAFF.

The J gene is TRBJ2-7, the V gene TRBV5-6; possibly TRBD2 for D (6 bases). CDR3 length: 14 residues. CDR1 is SGHDT, CDR2 YYEEEE, per germline. The V and J ends lost 0 bases and 3 bases respectively, with 10 bases between them. The CDR3 sequence: CASSLGGVGYEQYF. DNA for the CDR3: TGTGCCAGCAGCTTGGGGGGGGTCGGCTACGAGCAGTACTTC.

The chain recombines TRBV10-3 with TRBJ2-5; maybe TRBD1 (5 bases). This CDR3 has 14 amino acids. Germline values: CDR1 ENHRY, CDR2 SYGVKD. V was pared by 0 bases and J by 2 bases, with 7 bases between. The CDR3 loop reads CAISESAGQETQYF. CDR3 in DNA: TGTGCCATCAGTGAGTCGGCAGGGCAAGAGACCCAGTACTTC.

CDR3: CSVDQQGRYGYTF. As DNA, the CDR3 is TGCAGCGTGGACCAACAGGGGAGGTATGGCTACACCTTC. This chain uses TRBV29-1 with TRBJ1-2; 7 nucleotides match TRBD1. Germline V CDR1 and CDR2: SQVTM, ANQGSEA. There are 13 residues in the CDR3. Trimming took 6 bases from V and 5 from J; bases not matched to a gene: 9.

The V gene is TRBV10-3, the J gene TRBJ2-3; 7 bases agree with TRBD2. After removal of 2 bases from V and 5 bases from J, the junction contained 4 bases not matched to a gene. CDR1 ENHRY and CDR2 SYGVKD come from the germline V gene. The CDR3 runs to 14 residues. The DNA for the CDR3 is TGTGCCATCAGTGAGGGGACTACACAAGATACGCAGTATTTT. Its protein is CAISEGTTQDTQYF.

This rearrangement joins TRBV28 to TRBJ1-1; tentatively, D is TRBD1 (5 bases). Germline CDR1 MDHEN, CDR2 SYDVKM. The CDR3 is 16 amino acids. Trimming cost V 8 bases and J 5 bases, with 24 bases left between them. CDR3 DNA: TGTGCCAGCCCTCCTCACACTCAAGGGGTTCTAACTGAAGCTTTCTTT. It translates to CASPPHTQGVLTEAFF.

This clone was seen just once. V usage is TRBV6-5 and J usage is TRBJ1-5; a weak D match, TRBD1 (5 bases). Germline V gene data show CDR1 as MNHEY and CDR2 as SVGAGI. V was cut by 6 bases and J by 2 bases, with 11 bases left in between. The CDR3 runs to 14 residues. DNA for the CDR3: TGTGCCAGCAGAGGGGTTTTCGGCAATCAGCCCCAGCATTTT. It specifies CASRGVFGNQPQHF.

This clone was detected a few times. V usage is TRBV2 and J usage is TRBJ2-2, with D unresolved. CDR3 length: 11 residues. V lost 9 bases to trimming and J lost 7 bases, with 9 bases between them. The germline gives CDR1 SNHLY, CDR2 FYNNEI. The CDR3: CARKDNGELFF. Written as DNA, the CDR3 is TGTGCCAGGAAAGACAACGGGGAGCTGTTTTTT.

The chain employs TRBV9 and TRBJ2-1; D is perhaps TRBD1 (6 bases). Germline CDR1 is SGDLS and CDR2 is YYNGEE. The length of the CDR3 is 15 residues. Trimming took off 6 bases at V and 7 bases at J, with 20 bases between the two ends. The CDR3 is CASTPEGVGWNEQFF. The CDR3 DNA sequence: TGTGCCAGCACCCCTGAGGGGGTGGGTTGGAATGAGCAGTTCTTC.

Details on this clone: The sample contains more than one DNA sequence encoding this CDR3. The chain couples TRBV7-2 to TRBJ2-7; 8 bases agree with TRBD2. CDR1 and CDR2 from the germline V gene are SGHTA and FQGNSA. Trimming cost V 1 base and J 2 bases; bases outside gene matches: 1. This CDR3 is 14 amino acids long. Here the CDR3 reads CASSLGAGAYEQYF. The CDR3 DNA follows: TGTGCCAGCAGCTTAGGAGCGGGGGCCTACGAGCAGTACTTC.

In its sample, this clone was seen once. V is TRBV11-2 and J is TRBJ1-3; D gene uncertain. The germline gives CDR1 SGHAT, CDR2 FQNNGV. The CDR3 loop spans 16 amino acids. The V gene lost 1 base and the J gene lost 0 bases, with 10 bases spanning the gap. The DNA of the CDR3 is TGTGCCAGCAGCTTAGGGGCATCCCTCTCTGGAAACACCATATATTTT. This translates into CASSLGASLSGNTIYF.

The chain recombines TRBV21-1 with TRBJ2-3; the table's D call, TRBD2, was not checked against the DNA. TRBV21-1 is termed a pseudogene. CDR3 length: 23 amino acids. CDR3 sequence: CASSKASLPGTSGRRRGTDTQYF. The CDR3 DNA follows: TGTGCCAGCAGCAAAGCTTCCCTTCCCGGGACTAGCGGGAGAAGGAGGGGGACAGATACGCAGTATTTT.

V and J are TRBV2 and TRBJ2-7; 7 bases are a match to TRBD1. V shed 6 bases, J shed 5 bases, and the junction held 7 bases outside the gene matches. CDR1 is SNHLY, CDR2 FYNNEI, per germline. The CDR3 is made up of 13 amino acids. CDR3 bases: TGTGCCAGCAGCCCGGGACAGCTGAACGAGCAGTACTTC. This encodes CASSPGQLNEQYF.

V and J are TRBV4-3 and TRBJ2-1; possibly TRBD2 for D (6 bases). Germline CDR1 LGHNA, CDR2 YSLEER. Trimming took off 5 bases at V and 5 bases at J, with 13 bases between the two ends. This CDR3 spans 14 amino acids. CDR3 sequence reads: CASSDWDSHNEQFF. The CDR3 DNA reads TGCGCCAGCAGCGACTGGGACTCTCACAATGAGCAGTTCTTC.

The V call is TRBV6-4, the J call TRBJ1-1, with D tentatively TRBD1 (5 bases). CDR1 and CDR2 from the germline V gene are MRHNA and SNTAGT. Trimming removed 4 bases at V and 7 bases at J, with 19 bases between. This CDR3 has 15 residues. Here the CDR3 reads CASSGRTGGKVEAFF. The CDR3 DNA sequence: TGTGCCAGCAGTGGCCGCACCGGGGGAAAAGTTGAAGCTTTCTTT.

The gene calls are TRBV6-5 and TRBJ2-7; 10 nucleotides line up with TRBD2. The CDR3 covers 16 residues. V shed 3 bases, J shed 3 bases, and the junction held 8 bases outside the gene matches. Looked up from germline, CDR1 is MNHEY and CDR2 is SVGAGI. The CDR3 spells CASSYRLAGVRYEQYF. The DNA of the CDR3 is TGTGCCAGCAGTTATCGGCTAGCGGGAGTGCGCTACGAGCAGTACTTC.

This clone has only a few counts. V is TRBV4-3 and J is TRBJ2-7; maybe TRBD1 (5 bases). In germline, CDR1 is LGHNA, CDR2 YSLEER. This CDR3 is 17 amino acids long. The V end lost 0 bases, the J end lost 3 bases, and 18 bases lay between the germline ends. The DNA of the CDR3 is TGCGCCAGCAGCCAAGATAGATCCCGGCAGGGCCTCTACGAGCAGTACTTC. Translating gives CASSQDRSRQGLYEQYF.

This clone was picked up a small number of times. The V call is TRBV7-8, the J call TRBJ2-3; D unclear. This CDR3 region has 14 residues. The germline CDR1 and CDR2 sequences are SGHVS and FQNEAQ. Trimming removed 2 bases at V and 2 bases at J, with 8 bases between. The CDR3 reads CASSLSYFTDTQYF. Here the CDR3 DNA reads TGTGCCAGCAGCTTAAGTTACTTCACAGATACGCAGTATTTT.

The chain carries TRBV9 and TRBJ2-7; D gene uncertain. Looked up from germline, CDR1 is SGDLS and CDR2 is YYNGEE. There are 14 residues in the CDR3. Between the trimmed V and J ends, which lost 0 bases and 4 bases, there was a span of 11 bases. The CDR3 DNA follows: TGTGCCAGCAGCGTAGGGTCCTCTAGTTACGAGCAGTACTTC. This gives the protein CASSVGSSSYEQYF.

The J gene is TRBJ2-1, the V gene TRBV7-3, with TRBD1 matching over 11 bases. This CDR3 region has 15 residues. Germline assignment: CDR1 SGHTA and CDR2 FQGTGA. J gave up 2 bases and V 3 bases, and 0 bases lay outside the gene matches. The DNA for the CDR3 is TGTGCCAGCAGCTTGGGACAGGGGGCCTACAATGAGCAGTTCTTC. Protein sequence: CASSLGQGAYNEQFF.